These 32 T cell receptor beta chains share one sample of origin, sequenced in a study of blood T cell repertoires in COVID-19. Using immunoSEQ multiplex PCR, the repertoire was profiled, and TCRdb retains in-frame clones only, with some absent. The sample contains more than 65,000 clones, about three quarters of which appear only once. The specimen was peripheral blood. These receptors were taken from a woman over 75 with active or convalescent COVID-19.

The V call is TRBV6-1, the J call TRBJ1-2; D gene unclear. V lost 1 base and J 5 bases, leaving 8 bases between the germline ends. Germline CDR1 and CDR2: MNHNS and SASEGT. The CDR3 has 13 residues. CDR3 nucleotides: TGTGCCAGCAGTGAAGGAGGGCGTTATGGCTACACCTTC. Its protein product is CASSEGGRYGYTF.

The chain employs TRBV5-5 and TRBJ2-1, with TRBD2 as a possible D gene (5 bases). The CDR3 length is 14 residues. CDR1 SGHKS and CDR2 YYEKEE come from the germline V gene (reference sequence). V dropped 0 bases and J dropped 6 bases, with 10 bases sitting between them. CDR3 DNA: TGTGCCAGCAGCTTGGCCGGCGGGTCCAATGAGCAGTTCTTC. This encodes CASSLAGGSNEQFF.

The chain carries TRBV6-1 and TRBJ2-7; no firm D call. CDR3 length: 12 residues. Germline V CDR1 and CDR2: MNHNS, SASEGT. V shed 1 base and J shed 7 bases, with 8 bases lying between them. The chain's CDR3 is CASSEDRWEQYF. In nucleotides, the CDR3 is TGTGCCAGCAGTGAAGACCGGTGGGAGCAGTACTTC.

The chain links TRBV5-1 to TRBJ2-1; the D is unclear. Trimming took off 0 bases at V and 7 bases at J, with 5 bases between the two ends. The germline V gene encodes CDR1 SGHRS and CDR2 YFSETQ. The CDR3 runs 12 residues. CDR3 region: CASSLDHNEQFF. CDR3 nucleotides: TGCGCCAGCAGCTTGGATCATAATGAGCAGTTCTTC.

CDR3 amino acids: CASSFRGQGDYEQYF. The CDR3 DNA reads as TGTGCCAGCAGCTTCAGAGGACAGGGAGACTACGAGCAGTACTTC. The V and J genes are TRBV7-9 and TRBJ2-7; TRBD1 matches at 8 bases. From germline, CDR1 is SEHNR and CDR2 FQNEAQ (reference sequence). The CDR3 runs to 15 residues. V lost 3 bases to trimming and J lost 3 bases; unmatched junction nucleotides: 7. The complete variable domain, with remaining parts taken from reference TRBV7-9 and TRBJ2-7, reads DTGVSQNPRHKITKRGQNVTFRCDPISEHNRLYWYRQTLGQGPEFLTYFQNEAQLEKSRLLSDRFSAERPKGSFSTLEIQRTEQGDSAMYLCASSFRGQGDYEQYFGPGTRLTVT.

The rearrangement joins TRBV13 to TRBJ1-2; tentatively, D is TRBD1 (6 bases). In germline, CDR1 is PRHDT, CDR2 FYEKMQ (reference sequence). The CDR3 loop spans 14 amino acids. With 3 bases removed from V and 6 bases from J, the gap between germline ends came to 14 bases. CDR3 in DNA: TGTGCCAGCAGCTTTGGAAACAGGGACGATGGCTACACCTTC. Encoded protein: CASSFGNRDDGYTF.

The chain joins TRBV7-2 to TRBJ1-1; 10 nucleotides match TRBD1. Losses at the gene ends were 5 bases for V and 0 bases for J; bases not matched to a gene: 6. The CDR3 runs 16 residues. Germline V gives CDR1 SGHTA, CDR2 FQGNSA. CDR3 DNA: TGTGCCAGCAGCCTCGGACAGGGGGGCATGAACACTGAAGCTTTCTTT. Translated: CASSLGQGGMNTEAFF.

The chain uses TRBV30 and TRBJ1-4; no reliable D call. V was shortened by 4 bases and J by 8 bases, with 14 bases between the two germline ends. CDR3 length: 13 residues. Germline loops: CDR1 GTSNPN, CDR2 SVGIG (reference sequence). In DNA form, the CDR3 reads TGTGCCTGGAAGACGGGGTTCGGCGAAAAACTGTTTTTT. The encoded protein is CAWKTGFGEKLFF.

The V gene is TRBV7-2, the J gene TRBJ1-6; 10 bases map to TRBD1. With 9 bases clipped from V and 5 bases from J, the junction kept 4 bases outside the gene matches. Germline V lookup: CDR1 SGHTA, CDR2 FQGNSA. This CDR3 has 14 residues. Written as DNA, the CDR3 is TGTGCCAGTAGACAGGGGGCTAATAATTCACCCCTCCACTTT. Translated: CASRQGANNSPLHF.

This chain links TRBV3-1 (or the pseudogene TRBV3-2) with TRBJ2-5; TRBD1 matches at 10 bases. The CDR3 has 21 residues. The germline V gene encodes CDR1 LGHDT and CDR2 YNNKEL (reference sequence). V dropped 4 bases and J dropped 1; count of bases not matched to a gene: 21. The DNA of the CDR3 is TGTGCCAGCAGCCCCAACCCGCCCGGGACAGGGGTTTGGAATAGCCAAGAGACCCAGTACTTC. Amino acids: CASSPNPPGTGVWNSQETQYF.

The J gene is TRBJ2-2, the V gene TRBV5-1, with 9 bases fitting TRBD1. CDR1 is SGHRS, CDR2 YFSETQ, per germline. This CDR3 is built from 16 residues. V shed 5 bases, J shed 5 bases, and the junction held 10 bases outside the gene matches. The CDR3, as DNA: TGCGCCAGCAGGGGAGTCGGGACAGGGCGAACCGGGGAGCTGTTTTTT. Translated, it gives CASRGVGTGRTGELFF.

The sample holds one count of this clone. The chain carries TRBV2 and TRBJ1-6; 7 bases align to TRBD1. Unmatched junction bases numbered 8, after V lost 6 bases and J lost 9 bases. Per the germline V gene, CDR1 is SNHLY and CDR2 is FYNNEI. This CDR3 has 14 amino acids. DNA of the CDR3: TGTGCCAGCAGGGTACAGGGGTTCGGTTCACCCCTCCACTTT. Encoded protein: CASRVQGFGSPLHF.

The V call is TRBV5-1, the J call TRBJ1-2, with TRBD1 matching over 8 bases. The V gene end was trimmed by 4 bases and the J gene end by 7 bases; junction bases not matched to a gene: 9. This CDR3 has 14 residues. Germline loops: CDR1 SGHRS, CDR2 YFSETQ. The CDR3 coding sequence is TGCGCCAGCAGCCCTTCAGGGGGCGCCGGTGGCTACACCTTC. Translation: CASSPSGGAGGYTF.

The chain has TRBV10-3 and TRBJ1-1, with TRBD1 as a possible D gene (6 bases). Trimming removed 6 bases at V and 1 base at J, with 12 bases between. The CDR3 extends over 14 amino acids. Germline V gene sequence: CDR1 ENHRY, CDR2 SYGVKD. CDR3 residues: CAIRGGQANTEAFF. The CDR3 region has the DNA TGTGCCATCAGGGGGGGGCAGGCGAACACTGAAGCTTTCTTT.

This clone was seen a few times. CDR3 sequence reads: CASSVFRAGADNEQFF. The CDR3 region has the DNA TGTGCCAGCAGCGTCTTTAGAGCGGGGGCTGACAATGAGCAGTTCTTC. This chain links TRBV28 with TRBJ2-1, with 8 bases that match TRBD2. Germline values: CDR1 MDHEN, CDR2 SYDVKM. V lost 6 bases and J lost 5; bases outside the gene matches: 12. The length of the CDR3 is 16 residues.

This sequence joins TRBV19 and TRBJ2-3; TRBD2 agrees at 8 bases. The CDR3 totals 15 residues. Per the germline V gene, CDR1 is LNHDA and CDR2 is SQIVND (reference sequence). V dropped 5 bases and J dropped 4; count of bases not matched to a gene: 8. CDR3 sequence (DNA): TGTGCCAGTAGTTCACGGGGGGGCGGTGCAGATACGCAGTATTTT. Amino acid sequence: CASSSRGGGADTQYF. Filled out from reference TRBV19 and TRBJ2-3, the complete variable domain reads DGGITQSPKYLFRKEGQNVTLSCEQNLNHDAMYWYRQDPGQGLRLIYYSQIVNDFQKGDIAEGYSVSREKKESFPLTVTSAQKNPTAFYLCASSSRGGGADTQYFGPGTRLTVL.

As DNA, the CDR3 is TGTGCCAGTAGTATGGGACAGGTAACCACTGAAGCTTTCTTT. Residues: CASSMGQVTTEAFF. The gene calls are TRBV19 and TRBJ1-1; 8 positions agree with TRBD1. V trimming: 3 bases; J trimming: 4 bases; junction bases outside the gene matches: 4. This CDR3 is 14 amino acids long. Germline V lookup: CDR1 LNHDA, CDR2 SQIVND (reference sequence).

This sequence joins TRBV19 and TRBJ2-1, with D uncertain. The CDR3 totals 13 residues. The ends were cut back, 3 bases at V and 5 bases at J, with 8 bases in the middle. CDR1 is LNHDA, CDR2 SQIVND, per germline (reference sequence). DNA for the CDR3: TGTGCCAGTAGTATCGGGTCCCACAATGAGCAGTTCTTC. Protein: CASSIGSHNEQFF.

The chain links TRBV5-4 to TRBJ2-3, with TRBD2 identical over 14 bases. With V trimmed by 3 bases and J by 5 bases, 5 bases remained unmatched. CDR1 is SGHNT, CDR2 YYREEE, per germline (reference sequence). The CDR3 consists of 16 residues. The CDR3 protein is CASSSTSGGEIDTQYF. The CDR3 DNA reads as TGTGCCAGCAGCTCGACTAGCGGGGGGGAGATAGATACGCAGTATTTT.

The gene calls are TRBV9 and TRBJ2-7; 10 bases are shared with TRBD1. Germline values: CDR1 SGDLS, CDR2 YYNGEE. With V trimmed by 2 bases and J by 0 bases, 5 bases remained unmatched. CDR3 size: 16 residues. The CDR3 is CASSVGTGANSYEQYF. In DNA, the CDR3 is TGTGCCAGCAGCGTTGGGACAGGGGCGAACTCCTACGAGCAGTACTTC.

V and J are TRBV6-5 and TRBJ1-2; 7 bases are a match to TRBD1. V was pared by 4 bases and J by 7 bases, with 6 bases of the junction left unmatched. Germline assignment: CDR1 MNHEY and CDR2 SVGAGI. This CDR3 contains 13 residues. CDR3 sequence (DNA): TGTGCCAGCAGTTGGGACAGACGGGGTGGCTACACCTTC. Amino acid sequence: CASSWDRRGGYTF.

V is TRBV3-1 (or the pseudogene TRBV3-2) and J is TRBJ1-5; D uncertain. The germline V gene has CDR1 LGHDT and CDR2 YNNKEL (reference sequence). V gave up 0 bases and J gave up 0 bases, with 9 bases separating them. The CDR3 runs to 16 residues. The CDR3, as DNA: TGTGCCAGCAGCCAAGAAACAGTTCATAGCAATCAGCCCCAGCATTTT. Protein sequence: CASSQETVHSNQPQHF.

The sample holds a few counts of this clone. This chain links TRBV19 with TRBJ1-4; 9 bases agree with TRBD1. Germline V CDR1 and CDR2: LNHDA, SQIVND (reference sequence). The CDR3 sequence is 19 residues long. J was trimmed by 7 bases and V by 4 bases; bases with no gene match: 19. The CDR3 DNA is TGTGCCAGTAGTACCCTCCGGGGACAGGGTCGCCAACGCCGTGAAAAACTGTTTTTT. This sequence encodes CASSTLRGQGRQRREKLFF.

The chain has TRBV2 and TRBJ2-6; 7 nucleotides agree with TRBD1. The CDR3 runs 16 residues. V lost 5 bases to trimming and J lost 0 bases; unmatched junction nucleotides: 4. The germline gives CDR1 SNHLY, CDR2 FYNNEI. As DNA, the CDR3 is TGTGCCAGCAGTCCGGGACAGTTCTCTGGGGCCAACGTCCTGACTTTC. The encoded protein is CASSPGQFSGANVLTF.

In its sample, this clone was seen a few times. The chain couples TRBV7-2 to TRBJ1-2, with 8 positions matching TRBD1. V dropped 3 bases and J dropped 8; count of bases not matched to a gene: 5. CDR1 is SGHTA and CDR2 is FQGNSA in the germline V gene. The CDR3 consists of 13 residues. The CDR3 region has the DNA TGTGCCAGCAGCTTGGGACAGGACAGGGGCTACACCTTC. Protein sequence: CASSLGQDRGYTF.

The chain combines TRBV7-2 with TRBJ2-7; 8 bases line up with TRBD1. This CDR3 has 17 amino acids. Germline CDR1 is SGHTA and CDR2 is FQGNSA. With V trimmed by 0 bases and J by 3 bases, 10 bases remained unmatched. The CDR3 DNA follows: TGTGCCAGCAGCTTAGCGGGGGACAGGTGGGCTATCTACGAGCAGTACTTC. Translating it yields CASSLAGDRWAIYEQYF.

The chain combines TRBV30 with TRBJ2-1, with D maybe TRBD1 (6 bases). The CDR3 has 13 residues. V lost 3 bases, J lost 4 bases, and 10 bases lay in between. The germline V gene encodes CDR1 GTSNPN and CDR2 SVGIG (reference sequence). In DNA, the CDR3 is TGTGCCTGGAGAGGGCAGGGGTACAATGAGCAGTTCTTC. This translates into CAWRGQGYNEQFF.

V and J are TRBV9 and TRBJ2-1; 10 nucleotides line up with TRBD2. The CDR3 is made up of 16 amino acids. Trimming cost V 3 bases and J 2 bases; bases outside gene matches: 5. The V gene's germline CDR1 is SGDLS and CDR2 YYNGEE. The CDR3 protein is CASSAVSGGTYNEQFF. The DNA for the CDR3 is TGTGCCAGCAGCGCAGTTAGCGGGGGGACCTACAATGAGCAGTTCTTC.

The V call is TRBV6-1, the J call TRBJ2-3; the D gene is possibly TRBD2 (6 bases). V was trimmed by 3 bases and J by 2 bases, leaving 15 bases between them. CDR3 size: 16 residues. CDR1 and CDR2 (germline): MNHNS, SASEGT. The CDR3 region has the DNA TGTGCCAGCAGTGAGGGGTCGCGGGGACCCACAGATACGCAGTATTTT. Translated: CASSEGSRGPTDTQYF.

This clone was recorded once. This chain uses TRBV5-1 with TRBJ2-3; unclear D gene. The ends were cut back, 0 bases at V and 5 bases at J, with 10 bases in the middle. CDR1 SGHRS and CDR2 YFSETQ come from the germline V gene. This CDR3 comprises 14 residues. Here the CDR3 reads CASSLGATGDTQYF. CDR3 in DNA: TGCGCCAGCAGCTTGGGAGCTACCGGAGATACGCAGTATTTT.

The chain links TRBV3-1 (or the pseudogene TRBV3-2) to TRBJ1-4; D is unclear. Looked up from germline, CDR1 is LGHDT and CDR2 is YNNKEL (reference sequence). This CDR3 region has 16 residues. Trimming took 0 bases from V and 8 from J, leaving 16 bases between them. The CDR3 reads CASSQDQVGGREKLFF. CDR3 DNA: TGTGCCAGCAGCCAAGATCAAGTCGGCGGTAGAGAAAAACTGTTTTTT.

This chain uses TRBV18 with TRBJ2-1, with a tentative D call TRBD1 (5 bases). The V end was cut by 1 base, the J end by 7 bases, with 8 bases between. CDR1 is KGHSH, CDR2 LQKENI, per germline. The CDR3 has 13 amino acids. CDR3 amino acids: CASSPLQENEQFF. The CDR3 DNA sequence: TGTGCCAGCTCACCACTACAGGAAAATGAGCAGTTCTTC.